One and the same sample provided the 17 T cell receptor beta chains below, sequenced in a study of T cell responses to AZD1222 COVID-19 vaccine. Assay: immunoSEQ multiplex PCR; the TCRdb copy retains only in-frame clones and omits some. The repertoire consists of 75,000 to 100,000 clones, with about 85% occurring once and the leading ten covering around an eighth. This sample comprised peripheral blood, obtained on day 0 of AZD1222 vaccination. The receptors here all came from an adult in good health.

Here the CDR3 reads CASSQAGLRNEQFF. The CDR3 DNA reads TGTGCCAGCAGCCAAGCGGGACTGCGCAATGAGCAGTTCTTC. This chain connects TRBV7-3 to TRBJ2-1; TRBD2 agrees at 7 bases. There are 14 residues in the CDR3. J was trimmed by 6 bases and V by 5 bases; bases with no gene match: 7. Germline values: CDR1 SGHTA, CDR2 FQGTGA.

The chain recombines TRBV18 with TRBJ1-4, with 10 bases aligning to TRBD1. CDR1 is KGHSH, CDR2 LQKENI, per germline. V shed 3 bases and J 11 bases; nucleotides not matched to a gene: 6. The CDR3 extends over 14 amino acids. CDR3 sequence: CASSPTDRGRKLFF. DNA of the CDR3: TGTGCCAGCTCACCCACTGACAGGGGGCGGAAACTGTTTTTT.

In its sample, this clone was seen once. The rearrangement uses TRBV7-2 and TRBJ1-2; 10 bases match TRBD1. CDR3 length: 15 amino acids. From germline, CDR1 is SGHTA and CDR2 FQGNSA. J gave up 5 bases and V 3 bases, and 6 bases lay outside the gene matches. CDR3 amino acids: CASSLTGGVGYGYTF. The CDR3 DNA reads TGTGCCAGCAGCTTGACAGGGGGCGTAGGGTATGGCTACACCTTC. The full variable domain, in which reference TRBV7-2 and TRBJ1-2 provide the parts outside the CDR3, is GAGVSQSPSNKVTEKGKDVELRCDPISGHTALYWYRQSLGQGLEFLIYFQGNSAPDKSGLPSDRFSAERTGGSVSTLTIQRTQQEDSAVYLCASSLTGGVGYGYTFGSGTRLTVV.

V gene TRBV12-3 or TRBV12-4 combines with J gene TRBJ2-5, with D perhaps matching TRBD1 (6 bases). The length of the CDR3 is 12 residues. V dropped 6 bases and J dropped 4 bases, with 9 bases sitting between them. The CDR3 loop is CASSPGAETQYF. In DNA, the CDR3 is TGTGCCAGCAGCCCAGGGGCAGAGACCCAGTACTTC.

The chain links TRBV29-1 to TRBJ1-3; no clear D. Germline V gene data show CDR1 as SQVTM and CDR2 as ANQGSEA. The V and J ends lost 4 bases and 3 bases respectively, with 7 bases between them. The CDR3 is 12 amino acids. CDR3 sequence reads: CSVANYGNTIYF. DNA of the CDR3: TGCAGCGTTGCTAACTATGGAAACACCATATATTTT.

Here the CDR3 DNA reads TGTGCCAGCTCACCTCTTGGGACAGGGGGCACAGATACGCAGTATTTT. Amino acids: CASSPLGTGGTDTQYF. The J gene is TRBJ2-3, the V gene TRBV18; 10 bases agree with TRBD1. Looked up from germline, CDR1 is KGHSH and CDR2 is LQKENI. CDR3 length: 16 residues. The junction had 4 bases not matched to a gene; V was cut back by 3 bases and J by 1 base.

The gene calls are TRBV7-2 and TRBJ2-2; 8 nucleotides align to TRBD2. Germline CDR1 and CDR2: SGHTA and FQGNSA. V lost 5 bases and J lost 4; bases outside the gene matches: 6. This CDR3 region has 15 residues. The CDR3 loop is CASSDLGRGTGELFF. In DNA, the CDR3 is TGTGCCAGCAGCGACCTCGGGAGGGGCACCGGGGAGCTGTTTTTT.

The rearrangement joins TRBV5-4 to TRBJ2-1; D is undetermined. The CDR3 has 13 residues. The ends were cut back, 0 bases at V and 6 bases at J, with 7 bases in the middle. Per germline, CDR1 SGHNT and CDR2 YYREEE (reference sequence). CDR3 sequence (DNA): TGTGCCAGCAGCTTGGGGACCTTCAATGAGCAGTTCTTC. Its translation: CASSLGTFNEQFF.

This sequence joins TRBV6-5 and TRBJ1-5, with D unresolved. CDR1 MNHEY and CDR2 SVGAGI come from the germline V gene. The CDR3 consists of 14 residues. V was clipped by 5 bases and J by 6 bases, with 14 bases between them. The CDR3 reads CASSPLGTGQPQHF. The CDR3 coding sequence is TGTGCCAGCAGTCCCCTGGGAACGGGTCAGCCCCAGCATTTT.

The rearrangement links TRBV7-6 to TRBJ2-3, with TRBD2 identical over 9 bases. With V trimmed by 5 bases and J by 1 base, 4 bases remained unmatched. This CDR3 contains 15 residues. Germline lookup yields CDR1 SGHVS and CDR2 FNYEAQ. CDR3 sequence (DNA): TGTGCCAGCAGCCGTCTAGCGGGGCGCACAGATACGCAGTATTTT. Its translation: CASSRLAGRTDTQYF.

V and J are TRBV7-3 and TRBJ2-1; D is unresolved. Germline CDR1 SGHTA, CDR2 FQGTGA. The CDR3 is 15 residues long. Trimming stripped 1 base from V and 0 bases from J, with 7 bases between. CDR3 coding DNA: TGTGCCAGCAGCTTAATGGGGTCCTCCTACAATGAGCAGTTCTTC. Translation gives CASSLMGSSYNEQFF.

This chain joins TRBV5-1 and TRBJ1-1, with D perhaps matching TRBD1 (5 bases). V dropped 4 bases and J dropped 1 base, with 11 bases sitting between them. There are 14 residues in the CDR3. In germline, CDR1 is SGHRS, CDR2 YFSETQ. In nucleotides, the CDR3 is TGCGCCAGCAGCCGGGGCCTTCCGAACACTGAAGCTTTCTTT. It encodes CASSRGLPNTEAFF.

This rearrangement joins TRBV5-1 to TRBJ1-1, with D tentatively TRBD1 (5 bases). CDR3 length: 15 amino acids. V was shortened by 0 bases and J by 4 bases, with 13 bases between the two germline ends. The V gene's germline CDR1 is SGHRS and CDR2 YFSETQ. CDR3 nucleotide sequence: TGCGCCAGCAGCTTGGGTTCCGGGGACGGCACTGAAGCTTTCTTT. Its protein product is CASSLGSGDGTEAFF.

This chain uses TRBV5-4 with TRBJ1-1; D unclear. Germline assignment: CDR1 SGHNT and CDR2 YYREEE (reference sequence). The ends were cut back, 0 bases at V and 0 bases at J, with 9 bases in the middle. This CDR3 comprises 15 residues. CDR3 protein: CASSLGLTLNTEAFF. CDR3 sequence (DNA): TGTGCCAGCAGCTTGGGCCTTACCCTGAACACTGAAGCTTTCTTT.

The chain employs TRBV19 and TRBJ1-2; 10 bases align to TRBD1. Unmatched junction bases numbered 5, after V lost 5 bases and J lost 2 bases. The CDR3 is made up of 15 amino acids. The V gene's germline CDR1 is LNHDA and CDR2 SQIVND (reference sequence). The CDR3 reads CASSGTGALNYGYTF. CDR3 nucleotides: TGTGCCAGTAGTGGGACAGGGGCGTTAAACTATGGCTACACCTTC.

This clone was found a few times. In nucleotides, the CDR3 is TGTGCCAGCAGCCAGGGGGCGCTGGGCAATCAGCCCCAGCATTTT. It is translated as CASSQGALGNQPQHF. This chain joins TRBV4-2 and TRBJ1-5; D is perhaps TRBD1 (6 bases). Germline V CDR1 and CDR2: LGHNA, YNFKEQ. This CDR3 contains 15 residues. Trimming pared 3 bases from V and 2 bases from J, leaving 11 bases between.

In its sample, this clone was seen a few times. This chain uses TRBV6-5 with TRBJ1-1; D remains unclear. The CDR3 loop spans 14 amino acids. Germline CDR1 is MNHEY and CDR2 is SVGAGI. Trimming stripped 2 bases from V and 2 bases from J, with 9 bases between. CDR3 bases: TGTGCCAGCAGTTACGGTCCAGCTAACACTGAAGCTTTCTTT. The encoded protein is CASSYGPANTEAFF.